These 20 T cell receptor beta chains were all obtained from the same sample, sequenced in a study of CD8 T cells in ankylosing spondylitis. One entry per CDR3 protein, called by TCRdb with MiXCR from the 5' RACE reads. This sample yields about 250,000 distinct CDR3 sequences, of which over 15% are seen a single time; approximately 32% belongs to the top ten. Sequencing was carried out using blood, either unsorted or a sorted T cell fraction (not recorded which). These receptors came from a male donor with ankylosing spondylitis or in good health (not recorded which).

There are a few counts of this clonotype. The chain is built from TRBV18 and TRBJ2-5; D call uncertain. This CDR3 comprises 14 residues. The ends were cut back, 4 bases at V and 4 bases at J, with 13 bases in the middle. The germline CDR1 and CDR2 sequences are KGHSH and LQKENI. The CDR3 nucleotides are TGTGCCAGCTCACAGACCCCCCGCCCAGAGACCCAGTACTTC. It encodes CASSQTPRPETQYF.

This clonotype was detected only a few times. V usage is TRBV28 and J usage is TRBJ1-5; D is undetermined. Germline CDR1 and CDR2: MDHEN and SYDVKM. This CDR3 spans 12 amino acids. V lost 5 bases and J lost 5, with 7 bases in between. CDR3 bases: TGTGCCAGCAGTGGGTACTATCAGCCCCAGCATTTT. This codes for CASSGYYQPQHF.

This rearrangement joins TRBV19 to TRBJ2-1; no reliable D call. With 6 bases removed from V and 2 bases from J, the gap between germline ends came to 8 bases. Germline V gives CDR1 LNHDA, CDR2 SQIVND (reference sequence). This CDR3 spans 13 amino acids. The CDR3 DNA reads TGTGCCAGTAGAGTTAGCCCCTACAATGAGCAGTTCTTC. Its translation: CASRVSPYNEQFF.

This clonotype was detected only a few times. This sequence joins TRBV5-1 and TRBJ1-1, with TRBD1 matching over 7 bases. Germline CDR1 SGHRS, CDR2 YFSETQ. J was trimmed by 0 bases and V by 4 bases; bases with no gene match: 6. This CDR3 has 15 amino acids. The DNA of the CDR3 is TGCGCCAGCAGCGCGGGACAGCGCATGAACACTGAAGCTTTCTTT. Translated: CASSAGQRMNTEAFF. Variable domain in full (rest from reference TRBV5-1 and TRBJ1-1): KAGVTQTPRYLIKTRGQQVTLSCSPISGHRSVSWYQQTPGQGLQFLFEYFSETQRNKGNFPGRFSGRQFSNSRSEMNVSTLELGDSALYLCASSAGQRMNTEAFFGQGTRLTVV.

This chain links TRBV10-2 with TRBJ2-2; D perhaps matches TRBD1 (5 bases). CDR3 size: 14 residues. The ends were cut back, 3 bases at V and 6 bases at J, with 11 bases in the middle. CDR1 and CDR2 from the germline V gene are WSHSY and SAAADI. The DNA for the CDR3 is TGCGCCAGCAGTGACGTCAGGGTTGCCGGGGAGCTGTTTTTT. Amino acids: CASSDVRVAGELFF.

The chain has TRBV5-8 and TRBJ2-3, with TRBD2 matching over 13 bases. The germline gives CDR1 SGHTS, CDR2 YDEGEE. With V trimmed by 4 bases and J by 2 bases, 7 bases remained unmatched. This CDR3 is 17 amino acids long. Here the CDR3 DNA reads TGTGCCAGCAGCAAACGGACTAGCGGGAGATTCACAGATACGCAGTATTTT. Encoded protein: CASSKRTSGRFTDTQYF.

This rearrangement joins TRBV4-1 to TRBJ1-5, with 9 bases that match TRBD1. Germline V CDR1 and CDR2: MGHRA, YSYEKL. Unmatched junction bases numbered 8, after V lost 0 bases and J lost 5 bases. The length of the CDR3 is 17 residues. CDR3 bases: TGCGCCAGCAGCCAAGATGGACCGGGACAGGGCTATCAGCCCCAGCATTTT. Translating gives CASSQDGPGQGYQPQHF.

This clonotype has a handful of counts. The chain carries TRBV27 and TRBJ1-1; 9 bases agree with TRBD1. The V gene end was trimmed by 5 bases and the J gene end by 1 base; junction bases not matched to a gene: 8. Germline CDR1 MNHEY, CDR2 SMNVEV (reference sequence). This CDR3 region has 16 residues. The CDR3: CASSLYRGRKNTEAFF. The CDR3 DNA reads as TGTGCCAGCAGTCTCTACAGGGGGCGGAAGAACACTGAAGCTTTCTTT.

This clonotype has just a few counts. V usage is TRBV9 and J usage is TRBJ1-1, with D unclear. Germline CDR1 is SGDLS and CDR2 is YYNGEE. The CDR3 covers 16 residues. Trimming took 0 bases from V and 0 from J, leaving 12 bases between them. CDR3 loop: CASSVVVVDMNTEAFF. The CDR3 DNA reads TGTGCCAGCAGCGTAGTCGTCGTCGACATGAACACTGAAGCTTTCTTT.

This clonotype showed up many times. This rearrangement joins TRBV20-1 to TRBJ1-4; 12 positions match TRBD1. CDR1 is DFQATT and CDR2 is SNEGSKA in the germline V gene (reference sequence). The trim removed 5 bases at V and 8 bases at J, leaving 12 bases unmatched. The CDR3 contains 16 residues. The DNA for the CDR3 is TGCAGTGCTCAGGGACCCGGGACAGGGGGCGAAGAAAAACTGTTTTTT. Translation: CSAQGPGTGGEEKLFF.

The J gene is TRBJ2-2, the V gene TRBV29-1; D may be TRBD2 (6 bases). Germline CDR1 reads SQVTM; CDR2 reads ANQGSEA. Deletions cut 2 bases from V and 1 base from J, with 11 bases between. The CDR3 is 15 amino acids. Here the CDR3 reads CSVEPGEQNTGELFF. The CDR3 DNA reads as TGCAGCGTTGAACCGGGAGAGCAGAACACCGGGGAGCTGTTTTTT.

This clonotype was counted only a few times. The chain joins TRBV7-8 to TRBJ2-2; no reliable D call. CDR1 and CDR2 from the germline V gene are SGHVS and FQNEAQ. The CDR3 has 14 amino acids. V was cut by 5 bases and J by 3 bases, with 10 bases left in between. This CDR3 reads CASSIPPDTGELFF. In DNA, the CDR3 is TGTGCCAGCAGCATCCCGCCCGACACCGGGGAGCTGTTTTTT.

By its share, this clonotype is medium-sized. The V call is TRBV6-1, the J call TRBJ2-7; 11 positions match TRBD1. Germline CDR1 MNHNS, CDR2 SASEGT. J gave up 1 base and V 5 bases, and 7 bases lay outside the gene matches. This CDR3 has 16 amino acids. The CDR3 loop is CASSNPGQGGSYEQYF. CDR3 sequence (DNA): TGTGCCAGCAGTAATCCGGGACAGGGGGGTTCCTACGAGCAGTACTTC.

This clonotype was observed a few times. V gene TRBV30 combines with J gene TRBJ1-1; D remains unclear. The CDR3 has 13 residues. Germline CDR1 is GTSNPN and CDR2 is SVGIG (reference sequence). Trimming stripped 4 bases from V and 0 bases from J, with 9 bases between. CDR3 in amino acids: CAWNPVVNTEAFF. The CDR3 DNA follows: TGTGCCTGGAACCCGGTAGTGAACACTGAAGCTTTCTTT.

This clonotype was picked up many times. This chain's CDR3 is CASRLSDSVISGANVLTF. In nucleotides, the CDR3 is TGCGCCAGCAGATTATCGGACAGTGTTATCTCTGGGGCCAACGTCCTGACTTTC. The chain couples TRBV4-1 to TRBJ2-6, with TRBD1 as a possible D gene (6 bases). V lost 6 bases, J lost 0 bases, and 18 bases lay in between. Germline V CDR1 and CDR2: MGHRA, YSYEKL. This CDR3 comprises 18 residues.

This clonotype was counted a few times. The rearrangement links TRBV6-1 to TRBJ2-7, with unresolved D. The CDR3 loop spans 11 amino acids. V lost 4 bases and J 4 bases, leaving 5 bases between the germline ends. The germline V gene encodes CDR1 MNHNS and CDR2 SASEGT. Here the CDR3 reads CASSVTYEQYF. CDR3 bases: TGTGCCAGCAGTGTCACGTACGAGCAGTACTTC.

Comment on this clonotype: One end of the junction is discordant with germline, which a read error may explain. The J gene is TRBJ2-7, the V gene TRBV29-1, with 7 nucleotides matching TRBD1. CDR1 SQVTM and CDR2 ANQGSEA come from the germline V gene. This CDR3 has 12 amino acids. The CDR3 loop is CSAGQVSYEQNF. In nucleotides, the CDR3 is TGCAGCGCCGGACAGGTTTCCTACGAGCAGAACTTC.

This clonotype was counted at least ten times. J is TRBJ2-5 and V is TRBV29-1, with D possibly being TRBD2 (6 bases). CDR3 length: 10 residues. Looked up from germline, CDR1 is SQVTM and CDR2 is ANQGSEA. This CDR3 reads CGYREETQYF. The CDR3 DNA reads TGCGGATATCGGGAGGAGACCCAGTACTTC.

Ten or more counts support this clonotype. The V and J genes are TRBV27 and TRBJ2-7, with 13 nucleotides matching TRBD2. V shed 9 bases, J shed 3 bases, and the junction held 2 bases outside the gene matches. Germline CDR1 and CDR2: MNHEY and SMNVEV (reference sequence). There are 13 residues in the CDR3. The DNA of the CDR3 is TGTGCCAGTGGACTAGCGGGGGACTACGAGCAGTACTTC. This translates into CASGLAGDYEQYF.

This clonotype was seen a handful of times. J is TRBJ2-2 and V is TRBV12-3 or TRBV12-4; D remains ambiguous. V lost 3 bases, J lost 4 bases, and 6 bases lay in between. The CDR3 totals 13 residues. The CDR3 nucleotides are TGTGCCAGCAGTTTTGCCAGCACCGGGGAGCTGTTTTTT. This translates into CASSFASTGELFF.